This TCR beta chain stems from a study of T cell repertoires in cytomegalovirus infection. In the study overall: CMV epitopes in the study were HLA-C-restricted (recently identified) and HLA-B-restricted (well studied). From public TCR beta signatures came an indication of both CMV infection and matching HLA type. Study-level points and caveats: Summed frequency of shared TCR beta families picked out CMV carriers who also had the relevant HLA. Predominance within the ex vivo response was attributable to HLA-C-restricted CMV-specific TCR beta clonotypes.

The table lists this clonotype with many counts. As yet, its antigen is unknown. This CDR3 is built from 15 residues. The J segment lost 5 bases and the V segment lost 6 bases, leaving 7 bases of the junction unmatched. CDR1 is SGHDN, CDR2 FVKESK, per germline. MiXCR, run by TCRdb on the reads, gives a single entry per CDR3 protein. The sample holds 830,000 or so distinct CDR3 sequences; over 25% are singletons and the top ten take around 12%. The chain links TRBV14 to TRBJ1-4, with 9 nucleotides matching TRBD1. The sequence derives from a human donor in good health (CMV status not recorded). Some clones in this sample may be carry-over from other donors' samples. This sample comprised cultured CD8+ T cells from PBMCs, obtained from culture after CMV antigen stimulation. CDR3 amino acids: CASRRTGESNEKLFF. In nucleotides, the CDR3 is TGTGCCAGCAGGCGGACAGGGGAATCAAATGAAAAACTGTTTTTT.